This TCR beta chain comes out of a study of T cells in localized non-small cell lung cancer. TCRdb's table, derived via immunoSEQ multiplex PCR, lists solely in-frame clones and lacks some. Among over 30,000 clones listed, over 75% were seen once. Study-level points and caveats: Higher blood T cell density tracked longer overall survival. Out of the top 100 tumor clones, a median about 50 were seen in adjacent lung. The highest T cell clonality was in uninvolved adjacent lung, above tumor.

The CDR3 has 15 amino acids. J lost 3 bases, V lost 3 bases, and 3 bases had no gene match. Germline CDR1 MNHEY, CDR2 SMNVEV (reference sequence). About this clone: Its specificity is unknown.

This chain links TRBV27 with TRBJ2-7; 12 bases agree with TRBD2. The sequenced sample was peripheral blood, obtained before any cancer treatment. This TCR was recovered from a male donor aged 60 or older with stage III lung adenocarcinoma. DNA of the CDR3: TGTGCCAGCAGTTTCCTAGCGGGAGGGGGCTACGAGCAGTACTTC. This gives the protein CASSFLAGGGYEQYF.